This T cell receptor (beta chain) was documented in a study of cytomegalovirus exposure and HLA in healthy donors. The table lists this clone with a count of one. Assay used: immunoSEQ multiplex PCR; TCRdb lists only in-frame clones, some missing. The data show 110,000 to 150,000 clones, roughly 87% seen once. This clonotype was sampled from a woman between 18 and 29 years old in good health and CMV-seropositive. The sequenced sample consisted of PBMCs.

CDR3 amino acids: CASSLGAPSERGPTGELFF. The CDR3 nucleotides read TGCGCCAGCAGCCTTGGGGCTCCGTCGGAGCGGGGCCCGACCGGGGAGCTGTTTTTT. The chain links TRBV4-1 to TRBJ2-2; 7 bases are shared with TRBD2. Germline V lookup: CDR1 MGHRA, CDR2 YSYEKL. The trim removed 4 bases at V and 5 bases at J, leaving 19 bases unmatched. CDR3 length: 19 residues.